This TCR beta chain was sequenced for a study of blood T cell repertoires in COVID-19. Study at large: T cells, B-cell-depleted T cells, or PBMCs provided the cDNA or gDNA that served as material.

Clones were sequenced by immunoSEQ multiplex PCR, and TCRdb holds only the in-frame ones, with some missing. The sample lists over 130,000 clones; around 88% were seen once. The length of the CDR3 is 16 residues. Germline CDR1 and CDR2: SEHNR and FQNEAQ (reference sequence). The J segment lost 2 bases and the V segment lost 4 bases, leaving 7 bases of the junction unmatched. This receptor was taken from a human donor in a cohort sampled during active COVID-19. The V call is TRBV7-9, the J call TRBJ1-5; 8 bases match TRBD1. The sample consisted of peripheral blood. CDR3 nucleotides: TGTGCCAGCAGCTCCTACAGGGGGGAGGGCAATCAGCCCCAGCATTTT. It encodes CASSSYRGEGNQPQHF.